These 27 T cell receptor beta chains originate from one sample sequenced in a study of beta chain features in type 1 diabetes. The investigators reverse transcribed all of the isolated RNA, so they sequenced expressed TCRB transcripts. Measured with immunoSEQ multiplex PCR; TCRdb has only the in-frame clones, and not every one. Among some 48,000 clones listed, 35% to 55% were seen once. Their specific antigens are unknown. The study, taken as a whole, reports: Moderate but significant shortening of TCRB CDR3s was recorded in all four CD4+ subsets from Type 1 diabetes patients.

The sequencing sample was made of stem cell memory CD4+ T cells from blood. The receptors derive from a man in his thirties or forties with type 1 diabetes.

The chain uses TRBV29-1 and TRBJ1-2; perhaps TRBD1 as D (5 bases). The germline CDR1 and CDR2 sequences are SQVTM and ANQGSEA. V was shortened by 6 bases and J by 8 bases, with 16 bases between the two germline ends. The CDR3 sequence is 12 residues long. CDR3 region: CSVADSYGGYTF. The CDR3 nucleotides read TGCAGCGTAGCTGACAGCTATGGGGGCTACACCTTC.

This chain links TRBV28 with TRBJ2-4; D not resolved. Trimming pared 1 base from V and 7 bases from J, leaving 8 bases between. The CDR3 is 13 amino acids. Germline CDR1 MDHEN, CDR2 SYDVKM. The CDR3: CASSLLVNNIQYF. The CDR3, as DNA: TGTGCCAGCAGTTTATTAGTAAACAACATTCAGTACTTC.

At least ten counts were recorded for this clone. The chain carries TRBV29-1 and TRBJ2-1, with 13 bases aligning to TRBD2. In germline, CDR1 is SQVTM, CDR2 ANQGSEA. The CDR3 has 14 amino acids. V lost 4 bases, J lost 4 bases, and 1 base stayed unmatched. As DNA, the CDR3 is TGCAGCGTTGTGGGACTAGCGGGATACAATGAGCAGTTCTTC. Translating gives CSVVGLAGYNEQFF.

The chain joins TRBV2 to TRBJ2-5, with 8 bases matching TRBD1. Germline V gene lookup returns CDR1 SNHLY and CDR2 FYNNEI. Unmatched junction bases numbered 5, after V lost 6 bases and J lost 5 bases. The CDR3 spans 13 residues. Here the CDR3 DNA reads TGTGCCAGCAGAACAGGGGGAGGCGAGACCCAGTACTTC. Its translation: CASRTGGGETQYF.

The chain has TRBV7-9 and TRBJ2-5, with D maybe TRBD1 (5 bases). From germline, CDR1 is SEHNR and CDR2 FQNEAQ (reference sequence). CDR3 length: 14 amino acids. Trimming pared 3 bases from V and 5 bases from J, leaving 13 bases between. The CDR3 nucleotides read TGTGCCAGCAGCTTTCGACAGTATCTGGAGACCCAGTACTTC. As protein: CASSFRQYLETQYF.

The genes are TRBV19 and TRBJ2-1; weak D call: TRBD2 (6 bases). CDR1 and CDR2 (germline): LNHDA, SQIVND (reference sequence). V shed 6 bases and J shed 4 bases, with 22 bases lying between them. This CDR3 has 17 amino acids. The CDR3 sequence: CASSDYSLAATYNEQFF. The CDR3, as DNA: TGTGCCAGTAGCGACTATTCTTTAGCGGCAACTTACAATGAGCAGTTCTTC.

The chain joins TRBV9 to TRBJ2-1, with D possibly matching TRBD2 (6 bases). Trimming shortened V by 1 base and J by 0 bases, and 17 bases separated the two germline ends. Germline CDR1 and CDR2: SGDLS and YYNGEE. CDR3 length: 18 amino acids. The CDR3 DNA reads as TGTGCCAGCAGCGTATCCATTTCATCCGGGAGCTCCTACAATGAGCAGTTCTTC. This codes for CASSVSISSGSSYNEQFF.

V usage is TRBV7-8 and J usage is TRBJ1-1; the D gene is possibly TRBD1 (6 bases). The CDR3 has 14 amino acids. Germline loops: CDR1 SGHVS, CDR2 FQNEAQ. Trimming removed 2 bases at V and 8 bases at J, with 15 bases between. The chain's CDR3 is CASSLMGARLEAFF. The CDR3 nucleotides read TGTGCCAGCAGCTTAATGGGGGCACGGTTGGAAGCTTTCTTT.

The chain has TRBV6-1 and TRBJ1-1; weak D call: TRBD1 (6 bases). This CDR3 region has 15 residues. Trimming cost V 4 bases and J 5 bases, with 17 bases left between them. The germline gives CDR1 MNHNS, CDR2 SASEGT. The CDR3 region has the DNA TGTGCCAGCAGTGCCCTCCTCCTAGGGGGAACTGAAGCTTTCTTT. It codes for CASSALLLGGTEAFF.

This chain joins TRBV25-1 and TRBJ2-5; 9 positions agree with TRBD1. Trimming cost V 8 bases and J 3 bases; bases outside gene matches: 7. Germline V gives CDR1 MGHDK, CDR2 SYGVNS. The CDR3 runs to 14 residues. CDR3 in amino acids: CASGGQGLEETQYF. CDR3 bases: TGTGCCAGCGGAGGACAGGGGTTAGAAGAGACCCAGTACTTC.

V and J are TRBV5-4 and TRBJ2-1; 9 bases are a match to TRBD2. This CDR3 is 17 amino acids long. Germline V CDR1 and CDR2: SGHNT, YYREEE (reference sequence). Trimming took 0 bases from V and 2 from J; bases not matched to a gene: 6. CDR3 region: CASSLGASGVTYNEQFF. The CDR3 DNA is TGTGCCAGCAGCTTGGGGGCTAGCGGGGTCACCTACAATGAGCAGTTCTTC.

The rearrangement joins TRBV5-8 to TRBJ1-5; a weak D match, TRBD1 (6 bases). This CDR3 has 13 amino acids. The V gene's germline CDR1 is SGHTS and CDR2 YDEGEE. V lost 2 bases to trimming and J lost 7 bases, with 10 bases between them. The CDR3 region is CASSFQGMQPQHF. CDR3 DNA sequence: TGTGCCAGCAGCTTTCAGGGGATGCAGCCCCAGCATTTT.

This clone was seen a single time. The chain carries TRBV15 and TRBJ2-7, with D tentatively TRBD2 (5 bases). This CDR3 spans 14 amino acids. CDR1 and CDR2 from the germline V gene are LNHNV and YYDKDF (reference sequence). Trimming took off 0 bases at V and 2 bases at J, with 8 bases between the two ends. This chain's CDR3 is CATSRERGAYEQYF. CDR3 sequence (DNA): TGTGCCACCAGCAGAGAACGGGGAGCCTACGAGCAGTACTTC.

V gene TRBV19 combines with J gene TRBJ2-3; possible D gene TRBD2, 6 bases. The germline V gene has CDR1 LNHDA and CDR2 SQIVND (reference sequence). V was trimmed by 5 bases and J by 2 bases, leaving 14 bases between them. The CDR3 runs 15 residues. The CDR3 loop is CASSGGRSNTDTQYF. For the CDR3, the DNA is TGTGCCAGTAGTGGAGGGAGATCAAACACAGATACGCAGTATTTT.

This clone appeared once. The chain uses TRBV6-5 and TRBJ1-2; the D is unclear. The CDR3 is made up of 15 amino acids. The germline gives CDR1 MNHEY, CDR2 SVGAGI. Trimming took off 5 bases at V and 5 bases at J, with 18 bases between the two ends. CDR3 DNA sequence: TGTGCCAGCAGTAGGACTCCTGGCAGAGGATATGGCTACACCTTC. Its protein is CASSRTPGRGYGYTF.

The chain has TRBV27 and TRBJ2-7; 11 bases are a match to TRBD2. The CDR3 is 14 residues long. The trim removed 5 bases at V and 2 bases at J, leaving 2 bases unmatched. Germline lookup yields CDR1 MNHEY and CDR2 SMNVEV (reference sequence). The CDR3 is CASSILAGAYEQYF. The CDR3 coding sequence is TGTGCCAGCAGTATACTAGCGGGAGCCTACGAGCAGTACTTC.

This clone came up a few times. This chain connects TRBV14 to TRBJ2-5; 10 nucleotides align to TRBD2. Per the germline V gene, CDR1 is SGHDN and CDR2 is FVKESK. Trimming at V came to 3 bases and at J to 4 bases, leaving 8 bases not matched to a gene. There are 16 residues in the CDR3. The CDR3 DNA reads as TGTGCCAGCAGCCACTTCAGCGGGAGGGCCTCAGAGACCCAGTACTTC. Its protein product is CASSHFSGRASETQYF.

The J gene is TRBJ2-1, the V gene TRBV5-1; 9 bases line up with TRBD2. Germline V CDR1 and CDR2: SGHRS, YFSETQ. V lost 1 base, J lost 5 bases, and 4 bases stayed unmatched. The CDR3 sequence is 15 residues long. The CDR3 bases are TGCGCCAGCAGCTTGCTAGCGGGAAGTCACAATGAGCAGTTCTTC. Residues: CASSLLAGSHNEQFF.

The rearrangement links TRBV11-2 to TRBJ2-3, with 9 bases fitting TRBD2. CDR1 and CDR2 (germline): SGHAT, FQNNGV. V lost 7 bases and J lost 2; bases outside the gene matches: 13. The CDR3 is 17 residues long. The CDR3 DNA reads TGTGCCAGCAAACCTTTAGCGGGAGCGCTTTACACAGATACGCAGTATTTT. This encodes CASKPLAGALYTDTQYF.

This clone was counted a few times. The chain employs TRBV27 and TRBJ2-7; no reliable D call. The CDR3 runs 14 residues. V was cut by 5 bases and J by 4 bases, with 15 bases left in between. Germline V lookup: CDR1 MNHEY, CDR2 SMNVEV (reference sequence). CDR3 DNA sequence: TGTGCCAGCAGTCCAGCCCTAGGTCCGTACGAGCAGTACTTC. This sequence encodes CASSPALGPYEQYF.

This clone was observed a handful of times. The rearrangement links TRBV28 to TRBJ2-7, with 11 bases that match TRBD2. This CDR3 region has 16 residues. Unmatched junction bases numbered 7, after V lost 4 bases and J lost 2 bases. Germline-derived CDR1 and CDR2 are MDHEN and SYDVKM. CDR3 sequence: CASSSGTSGSPYEQYF. Written as DNA, the CDR3 is TGTGCCAGCAGTTCCGGGACTAGCGGATCTCCCTACGAGCAGTACTTC.

This clone was counted a single time. This chain links TRBV18 with TRBJ2-3, with a possible D match to TRBD2 (6 bases). The germline V gene has CDR1 KGHSH and CDR2 LQKENI. This CDR3 contains 17 residues. V lost 8 bases to trimming and J lost 0 bases, with 21 bases between them. CDR3 sequence (DNA): TGTGCCAGCCATTCTAGCGCCTTCAGATCTAGCACAGATACGCAGTATTTT. This gives the protein CASHSSAFRSSTDTQYF.

The chain links TRBV7-8 to TRBJ2-7; TRBD2 matches 11 bases. V trimming: 6 bases; J trimming: 6 bases; junction bases outside the gene matches: 7. The length of the CDR3 is 14 residues. The germline V gene encodes CDR1 SGHVS and CDR2 FQNEAQ. CDR3 loop: CASSLLAGAGEQYF. The CDR3 nucleotides are TGTGCCAGCAGTCTACTAGCGGGAGCAGGCGAGCAGTACTTC.

The J gene is TRBJ2-3, the V gene TRBV5-4; the match to TRBD2 covers 10 bases. V shed 2 bases, J shed 8 bases, and the junction held 14 bases outside the gene matches. This CDR3 has 17 residues. Germline CDR1 and CDR2: SGHNT and YYREEE (reference sequence). The chain's CDR3 is CASSFVSSGSRSPTQYF. The CDR3 DNA is TGTGCCAGCAGCTTCGTGTCTAGCGGGAGTCGAAGTCCTACGCAGTATTTT.

The genes are TRBV5-1 and TRBJ2-7; D may be TRBD2 (6 bases). The CDR3 loop spans 14 amino acids. Per the germline V gene, CDR1 is SGHRS and CDR2 is YFSETQ. Trimming removed 0 bases from V and 2 bases from J, with 9 bases in between. The CDR3 DNA reads TGCGCCAGCAGCTTGGTGGGGGGTACCTACGAGCAGTACTTC. This gives the protein CASSLVGGTYEQYF.

The rearrangement joins TRBV7-3 to TRBJ2-3, with D tentatively TRBD1 (5 bases). The V end was cut by 2 bases, the J end by 1 base, with 7 bases between. From germline, CDR1 is SGHTA and CDR2 FQGTGA. The CDR3 has 14 amino acids. The CDR3 is CASSLGRGTDTQYF. Written as DNA, the CDR3 is TGTGCCAGCAGCTTAGGCAGGGGCACAGATACGCAGTATTTT.

The chain has TRBV7-2 and TRBJ2-5, with 10 bases aligning to TRBD2. This CDR3 spans 16 amino acids. Germline loops: CDR1 SGHTA, CDR2 FQGNSA. V was clipped by 2 bases and J by 2 bases; unmatched bases: 5. CDR3 protein: CASSLSLAGVQETQYF. DNA for the CDR3: TGTGCCAGCAGCTTATCGCTAGCGGGGGTGCAAGAGACCCAGTACTTC.